Following are 28 T cell receptor beta chains from one sample sequenced in a study of shared clonotypes between healthy human individuals. Produced via immunoSEQ multiplex PCR; TCRdb's table is partial and in-frame only. The data contain 2 million to 3 million clones, approximately 93% of them seen just once; the ten biggest clones take up 0.36%. The sample consisted of naive CD4+ T cells from PBMCs. This sample's subset: CD45RA+ positively selected. These TCRs come from a man aged 18 to 30 in good health. Some clones in this sample may be carry-over from other donors' samples.

The V call is TRBV6-1, the J call TRBJ1-2; D remains unclear. CDR3 length equals 13 residues. CDR1 and CDR2 (germline): MNHNS, SASEGT. Trimming cost V 10 bases and J 1 base, with 13 bases left between them. The CDR3 nucleotides are TGTGCCATAAAAACATCCAATAACTATGGCTACACCTTC. This sequence encodes CAIKTSNNYGYTF.

The chain links TRBV28 to TRBJ2-7; the match to TRBD2 covers 9 bases. The CDR3 totals 16 residues. V shed 10 bases, J shed 0 bases, and the junction held 13 bases outside the gene matches. Germline V CDR1 and CDR2: MDHEN, SYDVKM. CDR3 in DNA: TGTGCCACCGTCGGCGGGAGGGCCGGAAGCTCCTACGAGCAGTACTTC. Translation gives CATVGGRAGSSYEQYF.

This sequence joins TRBV11-1 and TRBJ2-3; TRBD2 is a possible D gene (7 bases). Germline V gives CDR1 SGHAT, CDR2 FQDESV (reference sequence). The CDR3 consists of 15 residues. V gave up 4 bases and J gave up 3 bases, with 14 bases separating them. The CDR3, as DNA: TGTGCCAGCAGCTCGGCGGGGGCGGGAACAGATACGCAGTATTTT. Its translation is CASSSAGAGTDTQYF.

The chain couples TRBV4-3 to TRBJ2-2, with 11 bases fitting TRBD2. Germline CDR1 and CDR2: LGHNA and YSLEER. With V trimmed by 4 bases and J by 5 bases, 3 bases remained unmatched. This CDR3 has 15 amino acids. In nucleotides, the CDR3 is TGCGCCAGCAGCCCATCTAGCGGGAGGACCGGGGAGCTGTTTTTT. It encodes CASSPSSGRTGELFF.

Note on this clone: The identical CDR3 is also encoded by other nucleotide sequences in the sample. The J gene is TRBJ1-1, the V gene TRBV10-3; a weak D match, TRBD1 (6 bases). V was pared by 6 bases and J by 5 bases, with 13 bases between. The CDR3 covers 13 residues. The germline CDR1 and CDR2 sequences are ENHRY and SYGVKD. CDR3 bases: TGTGCCATCAGGGAAACAGGGAGTACTGAAGCTTTCTTT. It specifies CAIRETGSTEAFF.

The chain recombines TRBV20-1 with TRBJ2-7, with D perhaps TRBD1 or TRBD2 (5 bases each). Germline V gene data show CDR1 as DFQATT and CDR2 as SNEGSKA (reference sequence). CDR3 size: 11 residues. V was trimmed by 7 bases and J by 7 bases, leaving 14 bases between them. In DNA, the CDR3 is TGCAGTGGGGCCGGGGCTAAAGAGCAGTACTTC. Translated: CSGAGAKEQYF.

This rearrangement joins TRBV2 to TRBJ1-5; tentative D call: TRBD1 (5 bases). Trimming took 6 bases from V and 5 from J, leaving 11 bases between them. From germline, CDR1 is SNHLY and CDR2 FYNNEI. There are 13 residues in the CDR3. CDR3 protein: CASRGLLDQPQHF. In DNA form, the CDR3 reads TGTGCCAGCAGGGGGCTCCTTGATCAGCCCCAGCATTTT.

V gene TRBV6-5 combines with J gene TRBJ2-7, with TRBD1 matching over 9 bases. Unmatched junction bases numbered 0, after V lost 6 bases and J lost 0 bases. Germline assignment: CDR1 MNHEY and CDR2 SVGAGI. The CDR3 contains 13 residues. CDR3 region: CASRTGGSYEQYF. The CDR3 coding sequence is TGTGCCAGCAGGACAGGGGGCTCCTACGAGCAGTACTTC.

The chain links TRBV10-3 to TRBJ2-7; perhaps TRBD1 as D (6 bases). There are 16 residues in the CDR3. Looked up from germline, CDR1 is ENHRY and CDR2 is SYGVKD. Trimming removed 0 bases from V and 4 bases from J, with 16 bases in between. CDR3 DNA sequence: TGTGCCATCAGTGAGTCACAGGGACCAGTACAATACGAGCAGTACTTC. It codes for CAISESQGPVQYEQYF.

The chain employs TRBV29-1 and TRBJ2-7, with unresolved D. Germline CDR1 is SQVTM and CDR2 is ANQGSEA. V lost 6 bases to trimming and J lost 0 bases, with 21 bases between them. CDR3 size: 16 residues. CDR3 residues: CSVGFPITLSSYEQYF. In nucleotides, the CDR3 is TGCAGCGTGGGCTTTCCCATCACGTTAAGCTCCTACGAGCAGTACTTC.

This clone is a singleton in its sample. The gene calls are TRBV15 and TRBJ2-7, with 8 bases that match TRBD2. V dropped 5 bases and J dropped 5; count of bases not matched to a gene: 8. CDR1 LNHNV and CDR2 YYDKDF come from the germline V gene (reference sequence). This CDR3 is built from 14 residues. The CDR3 sequence is CATSLGAGDDEQYF. The CDR3 nucleotides read TGTGCCACCAGCTTGGGAGCGGGAGATGACGAGCAGTACTTC. The full variable domain, rest sourced from reference TRBV15 and TRBJ2-7, is DAMVIQNPRYQVTQFGKPVTLSCSQTLNHNVMYWYQQKSSQAPKLLFHYYDKDFNNEADTPDNFQSRRPNTSFCFLDIRSPGLGDTAMYLCATSLGAGDDEQYFGPGTRLTVT.

A word on this clone: The sample carries other DNA sequences with the same CDR3. This chain links TRBV5-1 with TRBJ2-7; 14 bases match TRBD2. The CDR3 consists of 16 residues. V lost 4 bases to trimming and J lost 2 bases; unmatched junction nucleotides: 5. CDR1 and CDR2 (germline): SGHRS, YFSETQ. The CDR3 DNA reads TGCGCCAGCAGCCTGGGGACTAGCGGGAGAACCTACGAGCAGTACTTC. Its protein product is CASSLGTSGRTYEQYF.

V is TRBV18 and J is TRBJ1-2; TRBD1 matches at 7 bases. Per germline, CDR1 KGHSH and CDR2 LQKENI. The CDR3 is 15 amino acids. With V trimmed by 5 bases and J by 5 bases, 11 bases remained unmatched. CDR3 coding DNA: TGTGCCAGCTCATCGGGACAGTCCACCATTTATGGCTACACCTTC. This encodes CASSSGQSTIYGYTF.

The V gene is TRBV7-9, the J gene TRBJ2-2; D may be TRBD1 or TRBD2 (5 bases each). Trimming cost V 5 bases and J 6 bases, with 25 bases left between them. The CDR3 runs 18 residues. CDR1 and CDR2 (germline): SEHNR, FQNEAQ (reference sequence). CDR3 protein: CASSQGPRAPVGAGELFF. CDR3 DNA: TGTGCCAGCAGCCAGGGTCCGAGGGCTCCGGTCGGGGCCGGGGAGCTGTTTTTT.

This clone came up a few times. This same CDR3 is encoded by further DNA sequences in the sample. The chain uses TRBV7-3 and TRBJ2-3; no clear D. Trimming took off 2 bases at V and 1 base at J, with 4 bases between the two ends. The germline gives CDR1 SGHTA, CDR2 FQGTGA. This CDR3 has 13 amino acids. The CDR3 is CASSLGRTDTQYF. CDR3 nucleotide sequence: TGTGCCAGCAGCTTAGGCCGCACAGATACGCAGTATTTT. Complete variable domain (other parts from reference TRBV7-3 and TRBJ2-3): GAGVSQTPSNKVTEKGKYVELRCDPISGHTALYWYRQSLGQGPEFLIYFQGTGAADDSGLPNDRFFAVRPEGSVSTLKIQRTERGDSAVYLCASSLGRTDTQYFGPGTRLTVL.

V usage is TRBV28 and J usage is TRBJ2-7, with 12 positions matching TRBD2. Germline CDR1 reads MDHEN; CDR2 reads SYDVKM. The CDR3 runs to 16 residues. V shed 5 bases, J shed 5 bases, and the junction held 10 bases outside the gene matches. This CDR3 reads CASSAPGTSGSHEQYF. In nucleotides, the CDR3 is TGTGCCAGCAGTGCCCCCGGGACTAGCGGGTCCCACGAGCAGTACTTC.

The rearrangement uses TRBV18 and TRBJ2-1; maybe TRBD2 (6 bases). The V end was cut by 1 base, the J end by 0 bases, with 7 bases between. CDR1 is KGHSH and CDR2 is LQKENI in the germline V gene. The CDR3 runs to 15 residues. The CDR3, as DNA: TGTGCCAGCTCACCACAGACTAGCTCCTACAATGAGCAGTTCTTC. Amino acids: CASSPQTSSYNEQFF.

The V and J genes are TRBV18 and TRBJ1-5; no clear D gene. V was pared by 0 bases and J by 9 bases, with 6 bases between. CDR1 and CDR2 (germline): KGHSH, LQKENI. CDR3 length: 12 amino acids. The DNA of the CDR3 is TGTGCCAGCTCACCACCGGGAGGGCCCCAGCATTTT. As protein: CASSPPGGPQHF.

The chain carries TRBV7-2 and TRBJ2-7, with 10 bases fitting TRBD2. The V gene's germline CDR1 is SGHTA and CDR2 FQGNSA. The trim removed 3 bases at V and 3 bases at J, leaving 2 bases unmatched. The CDR3 has 14 amino acids. The chain's CDR3 is CASSFRTSGYEQYF. CDR3 nucleotides: TGTGCCAGCAGCTTTCGGACTAGCGGCTACGAGCAGTACTTC.

The chain recombines TRBV9 with TRBJ2-7; TRBD1 agrees at 12 bases. Germline V gene data show CDR1 as SGDLS and CDR2 as YYNGEE. The CDR3 covers 15 residues. After removal of 0 bases from V and 5 bases from J, the junction contained 3 bases not matched to a gene. CDR3 sequence: CASSVVGQGADEQYF. CDR3 nucleotides: TGTGCCAGCAGCGTAGTGGGACAGGGGGCCGACGAGCAGTACTTC.

CDR3 DNA: TGTGCCAGCAGCTTGTACCGGACTAGCGGGAGGGCGCACACCGGGGAGCTGTTTTTT. It specifies CASSLYRTSGRAHTGELFF. This rearrangement joins TRBV5-4 to TRBJ2-2; 15 bases are shared with TRBD2. Looked up from germline, CDR1 is SGHNT and CDR2 is YYREEE (reference sequence). With V trimmed by 1 base and J by 3 bases, 7 bases remained unmatched. The CDR3 has 19 amino acids.

V is TRBV5-1 and J is TRBJ2-2; D is possibly TRBD2 (6 bases). With 1 base removed from V and 4 bases from J, the gap between germline ends came to 17 bases. This CDR3 comprises 17 residues. Looked up from germline, CDR1 is SGHRS and CDR2 is YFSETQ. The CDR3 sequence is CASSLNRDSRGTGELFF. CDR3 nucleotide sequence: TGCGCCAGCAGCTTGAATAGGGACTCACGGGGCACCGGGGAGCTGTTTTTT.

The chain employs TRBV6-5 and TRBJ2-7, with 7 bases fitting TRBD1. This CDR3 contains 15 residues. CDR1 is MNHEY and CDR2 is SVGAGI in the germline V gene. The V segment lost 6 bases and the J segment 1 base; nucleotides outside the gene matches: 9. CDR3 loop: CASSLTGQVSYEQYF. The CDR3 DNA follows: TGTGCCAGCAGCCTTACAGGACAGGTTTCCTACGAGCAGTACTTC.

The chain joins TRBV11-2 to TRBJ2-1, with 9 nucleotides matching TRBD2. CDR3 size: 14 residues. After removal of 5 bases from V and 9 bases from J, the junction contained 8 bases not matched to a gene. Germline V gene data show CDR1 as SGHAT and CDR2 as FQNNGV. DNA for the CDR3: TGTGCCAGCAGCCTTATAGCGGGAGTAATTGAGCAGTTCTTC. Amino acids: CASSLIAGVIEQFF.

The chain employs TRBV28 and TRBJ1-5; D is possibly TRBD1 (6 bases). Trimming pared 6 bases from V and 5 bases from J, leaving 14 bases between. The CDR3 extends over 14 amino acids. CDR1 and CDR2 (germline): MDHEN, SYDVKM. The CDR3 reads CASRPQGNHQPQHF. The CDR3 DNA reads as TGTGCCAGCAGACCCCAGGGGAATCATCAGCCCCAGCATTTT.

A few counts support this clone. Other DNA sequences in the same sample also yield this CDR3. V is TRBV7-6 and J is TRBJ2-1; D is unresolved. CDR1 is SGHVS, CDR2 FNYEAQ, per germline. The CDR3 is made up of 11 amino acids. V was shortened by 3 bases and J by 3 bases, with 0 bases between the two germline ends. The CDR3 reads CASSFYNEQFF. Here the CDR3 DNA reads TGTGCCAGCAGCTTCTACAATGAGCAGTTCTTC.

The chain recombines TRBV9 with TRBJ1-5; no clear D. The CDR3 covers 12 residues. Germline V gene lookup returns CDR1 SGDLS and CDR2 YYNGEE. V was shortened by 3 bases and J by 11 bases, with 12 bases between the two germline ends. CDR3 residues: CASSAPGEAQHF. CDR3 sequence (DNA): TGTGCCAGCAGCGCGCCCGGAGAGGCCCAGCATTTT.

The V and J genes are TRBV7-3 and TRBJ2-3, with a possible D match to TRBD1 (5 bases). The CDR3 consists of 15 residues. Germline V gene data show CDR1 as SGHTA and CDR2 as FQGTGA. Trimming left V 2 bases short and J 0 bases short, with 9 bases between. The CDR3 protein is CASSLFQGSTDTQYF. The CDR3 DNA is TGTGCCAGCAGCTTATTTCAGGGTAGCACAGATACGCAGTATTTT. The full variable domain, with the rest looked up from reference TRBV7-3 and TRBJ2-3, is GAGVSQTPSNKVTEKGKYVELRCDPISGHTALYWYRQSLGQGPEFLIYFQGTGAADDSGLPNDRFFAVRPEGSVSTLKIQRTERGDSAVYLCASSLFQGSTDTQYFGPGTRLTVL.